The subject of this entry is one T cell receptor (beta chain). Its cognate antigen is unknown. The sample originates from a study of T cell responses to AZD1222 COVID-19 vaccine. Findings and caveats of the study: Clonal diversity was possibly underestimated, and the donors were mostly white British, with more females.

V was clipped by 1 base and J by 7 bases, with 13 bases between them. This CDR3 is 14 amino acids long. Germline CDR1 is SGHAT and CDR2 is FQNNGV. Measured with immunoSEQ multiplex PCR; TCRdb has only the in-frame clones, and not every one. Of about 96,000 clones listed, 80% to 90% are singletons. The chain carries TRBV11-2 and TRBJ1-1, with D perhaps TRBD1 (5 bases). This sequence was found in an adult in good health. The sample in question was peripheral blood, obtained on day 0 of AZD1222 vaccination. The CDR3 protein is CASSLAGYTNEAFF. CDR3 sequence (DNA): TGTGCCAGCAGCTTAGCAGGGTACACAAATGAAGCTTTCTTT.